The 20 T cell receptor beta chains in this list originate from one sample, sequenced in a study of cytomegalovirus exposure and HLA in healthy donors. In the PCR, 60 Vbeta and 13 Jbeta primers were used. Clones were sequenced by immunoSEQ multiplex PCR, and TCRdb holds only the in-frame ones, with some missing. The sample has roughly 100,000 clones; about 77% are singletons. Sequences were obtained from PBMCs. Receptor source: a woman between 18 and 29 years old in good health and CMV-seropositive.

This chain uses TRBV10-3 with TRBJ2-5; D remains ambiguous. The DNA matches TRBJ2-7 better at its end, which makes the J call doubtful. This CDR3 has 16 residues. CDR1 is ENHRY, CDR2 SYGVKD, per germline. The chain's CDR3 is CAISEEDFWNSYEQYF. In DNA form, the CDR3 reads TGTGCCATCAGTGAGGAGGATTTTTGGAACTCCTACGAGCAGTACTTC.

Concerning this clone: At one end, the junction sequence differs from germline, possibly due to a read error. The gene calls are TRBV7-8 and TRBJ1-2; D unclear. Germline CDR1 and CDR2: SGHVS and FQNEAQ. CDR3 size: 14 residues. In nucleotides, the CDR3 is TGTGCCAGCAGCTTAGGAGGATATAACGATGGCTACACCTTC. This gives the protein CASSLGGYNDGYTF.

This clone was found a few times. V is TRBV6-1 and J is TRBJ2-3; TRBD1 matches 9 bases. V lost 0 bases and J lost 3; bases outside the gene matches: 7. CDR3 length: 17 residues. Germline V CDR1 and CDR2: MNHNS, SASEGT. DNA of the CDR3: TGTGCCAGCAGTGAAGCCGCCGGGACAGGGTATACAGATACGCAGTATTTT. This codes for CASSEAAGTGYTDTQYF.

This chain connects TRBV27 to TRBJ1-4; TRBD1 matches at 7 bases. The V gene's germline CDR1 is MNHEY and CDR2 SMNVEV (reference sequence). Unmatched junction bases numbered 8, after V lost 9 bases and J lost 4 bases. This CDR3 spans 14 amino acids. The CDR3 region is CASSRGTVNEKLFF. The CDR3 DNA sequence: TGTGCCAGTAGCAGGGGGACAGTTAATGAAAAACTGTTTTTT.

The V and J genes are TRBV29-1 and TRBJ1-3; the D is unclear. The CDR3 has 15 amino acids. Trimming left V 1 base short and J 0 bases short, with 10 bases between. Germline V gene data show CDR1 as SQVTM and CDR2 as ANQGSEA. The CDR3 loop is CSVEGRGDSGNTIYF. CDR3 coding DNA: TGCAGCGTTGAAGGACGGGGAGACTCTGGAAACACCATATATTTT.

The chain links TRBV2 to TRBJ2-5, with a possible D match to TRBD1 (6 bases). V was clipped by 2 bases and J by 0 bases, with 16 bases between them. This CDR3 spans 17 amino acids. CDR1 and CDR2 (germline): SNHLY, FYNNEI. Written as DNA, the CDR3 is TGTGCCAGCAGTGAATACTATAGTACAGGGCACCAAGAGACCCAGTACTTC. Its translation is CASSEYYSTGHQETQYF.

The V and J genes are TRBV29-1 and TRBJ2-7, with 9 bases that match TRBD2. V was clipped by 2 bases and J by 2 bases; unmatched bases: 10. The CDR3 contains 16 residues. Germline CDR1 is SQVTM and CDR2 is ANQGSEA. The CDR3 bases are TGCAGCGTTGAACGGGGCGGGGGGGCACATACCTACGAGCAGTACTTC. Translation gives CSVERGGGAHTYEQYF.

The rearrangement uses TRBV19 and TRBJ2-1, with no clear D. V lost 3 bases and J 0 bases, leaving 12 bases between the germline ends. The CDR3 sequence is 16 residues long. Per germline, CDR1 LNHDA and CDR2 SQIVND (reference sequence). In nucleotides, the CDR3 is TGTGCCAGTAGTATTCAGGCGACGGCCTCCTACAATGAGCAGTTCTTC. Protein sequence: CASSIQATASYNEQFF.

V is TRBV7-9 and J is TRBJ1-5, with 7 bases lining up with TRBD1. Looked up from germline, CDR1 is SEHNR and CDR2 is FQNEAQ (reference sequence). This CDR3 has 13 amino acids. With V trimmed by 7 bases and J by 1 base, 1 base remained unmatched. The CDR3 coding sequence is TGTGCCAGCACAGGGGGGAGCAATCAGCCCCAGCATTTT. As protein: CASTGGSNQPQHF.

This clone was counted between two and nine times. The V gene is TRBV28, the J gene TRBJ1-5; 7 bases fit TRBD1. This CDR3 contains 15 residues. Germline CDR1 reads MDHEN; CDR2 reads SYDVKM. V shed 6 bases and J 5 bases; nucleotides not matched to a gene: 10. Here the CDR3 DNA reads TGTGCCAGCAGCAACACAGGGGCCGGTCATCAGCCCCAGCATTTT. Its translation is CASSNTGAGHQPQHF.

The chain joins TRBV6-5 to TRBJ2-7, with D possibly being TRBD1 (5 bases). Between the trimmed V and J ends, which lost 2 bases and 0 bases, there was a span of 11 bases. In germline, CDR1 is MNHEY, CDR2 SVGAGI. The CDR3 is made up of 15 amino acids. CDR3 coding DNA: TGTGCCAGCAGTTACGGCAGGGCTTCCTCCTACGAGCAGTACTTC. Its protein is CASSYGRASSYEQYF.

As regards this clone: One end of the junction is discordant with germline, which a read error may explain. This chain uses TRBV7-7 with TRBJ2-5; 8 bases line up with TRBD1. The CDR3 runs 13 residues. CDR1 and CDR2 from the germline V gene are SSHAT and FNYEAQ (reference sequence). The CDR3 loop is CASSRDRQETQYF. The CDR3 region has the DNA TGTGCTAGCAGTAGGGACAGGCAAGAGACCCAGTACTTC.

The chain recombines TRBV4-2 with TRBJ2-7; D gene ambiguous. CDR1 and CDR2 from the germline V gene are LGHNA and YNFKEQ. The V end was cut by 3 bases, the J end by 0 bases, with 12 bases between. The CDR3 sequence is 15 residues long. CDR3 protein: CASSHGGRDSYEQYF. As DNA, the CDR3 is TGTGCCAGCAGCCACGGCGGTCGCGACTCCTACGAGCAGTACTTC.

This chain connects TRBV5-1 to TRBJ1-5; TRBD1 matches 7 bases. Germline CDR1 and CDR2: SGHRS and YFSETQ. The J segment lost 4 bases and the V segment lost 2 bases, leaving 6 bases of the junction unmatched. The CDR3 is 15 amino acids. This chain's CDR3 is CASSFEGAKNQPQHF. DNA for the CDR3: TGCGCCAGCAGCTTCGAGGGGGCAAAAAATCAGCCCCAGCATTTT.

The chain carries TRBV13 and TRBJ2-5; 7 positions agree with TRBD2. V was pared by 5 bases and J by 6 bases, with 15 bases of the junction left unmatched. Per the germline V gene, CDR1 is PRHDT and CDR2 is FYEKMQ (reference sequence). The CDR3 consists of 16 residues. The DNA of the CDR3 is TGTGCCAGCAGCCTCCGGACTAGGACGATGGAAAAGACCCAGTACTTC. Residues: CASSLRTRTMEKTQYF. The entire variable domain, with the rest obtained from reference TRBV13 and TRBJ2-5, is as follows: AAGVIQSPRHLIKEKRETATLKCYPIPRHDTVYWYQQGPGQDPQFLISFYEKMQSDKGSIPDRFSAQQFSDYHSELNMSSLELGDSALYFCASSLRTRTMEKTQYFGPGTRLLVL.

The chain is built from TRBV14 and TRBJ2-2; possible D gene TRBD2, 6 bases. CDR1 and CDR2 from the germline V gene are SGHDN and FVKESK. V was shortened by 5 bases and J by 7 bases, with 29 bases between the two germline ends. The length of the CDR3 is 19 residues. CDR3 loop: CASSSIRDSGLLLGGELFF. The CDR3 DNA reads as TGTGCCAGCAGCAGTATTCGGGACTCCGGACTTCTATTAGGCGGGGAGCTGTTTTTT. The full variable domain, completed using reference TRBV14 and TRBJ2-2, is EAGVTQFPSHSVIEKGQTVTLRCDPISGHDNLYWYRRVMGKEIKFLLHFVKESKQDESGMPNNRFLAERTGGTYSTLKVQPAELEDSGVYFCASSSIRDSGLLLGGELFFGEGSRLTVL.

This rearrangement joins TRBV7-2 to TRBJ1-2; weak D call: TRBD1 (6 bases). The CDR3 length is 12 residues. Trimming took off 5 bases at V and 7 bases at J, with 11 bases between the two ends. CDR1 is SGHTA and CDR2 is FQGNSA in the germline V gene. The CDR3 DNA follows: TGTGCCAGCAGCCCGCGGACAGTTGGCTACACCTTC. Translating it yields CASSPRTVGYTF.

The CDR3: CASSPRAGGETQYF. CDR3 DNA sequence: TGTGCCAGCTCACCCCGCGCGGGGGGAGAGACCCAGTACTTC. The V gene is TRBV18, the J gene TRBJ2-5, with TRBD2 matching 8 bases. With V trimmed by 3 bases and J by 4 bases, 4 bases remained unmatched. This CDR3 spans 14 amino acids. The germline CDR1 and CDR2 sequences are KGHSH and LQKENI. Supplemented by reference TRBV18 and TRBJ2-5, the full variable domain reads NAGVMQNPRHLVRRRGQEARLRCSPMKGHSHVYWYRQLPEEGLKFMVYLQKENIIDESGMPKERFSAEFPKEGPSILRIQQVVRGDSAAYFCASSPRAGGETQYFGPGTRLLVL.

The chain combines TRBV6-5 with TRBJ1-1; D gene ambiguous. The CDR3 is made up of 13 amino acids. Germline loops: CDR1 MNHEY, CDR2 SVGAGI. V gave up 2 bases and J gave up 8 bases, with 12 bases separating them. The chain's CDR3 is CASSYDFFHEAFF. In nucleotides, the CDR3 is TGTGCCAGCAGTTACGACTTTTTCCACGAAGCTTTCTTT.

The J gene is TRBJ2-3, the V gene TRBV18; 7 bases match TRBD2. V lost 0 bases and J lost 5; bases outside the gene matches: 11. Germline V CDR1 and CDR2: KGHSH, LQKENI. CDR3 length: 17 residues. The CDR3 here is CASSPPTGGPLLDTQYF. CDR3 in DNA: TGTGCCAGCTCACCACCCACGGGGGGACCTCTCCTAGATACGCAGTATTTT.